A single sample is the source of the 11 T cell receptor beta chains below, sequenced in a study of blood T cell repertoires in COVID-19. Assay used: immunoSEQ multiplex PCR; TCRdb lists only in-frame clones, some missing. This table holds approximately 140,000 clones, about 85% found once. Input material: PBMCs or T cells enriched from blood (not recorded which). These receptors were collected from a woman aged 40-49 years who had been exposed to COVID-19.

On this clone itself: Within the sample, other DNA sequences also encode this same CDR3. The chain is built from TRBV5-1 and TRBJ1-4; TRBD1 matches 8 bases. The CDR3 is made up of 14 amino acids. Germline CDR1 and CDR2: SGHRS and YFSETQ. Trimming at V came to 2 bases and at J to 5 bases, leaving 2 bases not matched to a gene. The CDR3 region is CASSFGQGNEKLFF. The CDR3 DNA follows: TGCGCCAGCAGCTTCGGACAGGGAAATGAAAAACTGTTTTTT.

This rearrangement joins TRBV18 to TRBJ2-3; D gene ambiguous. From germline, CDR1 is KGHSH and CDR2 LQKENI. V lost 5 bases, J lost 1 base, and 4 bases lay in between. The CDR3 length is 12 residues. The chain's CDR3 is CASSTGTDTQYF. The CDR3 DNA follows: TGTGCCAGCTCAACAGGCACAGATACGCAGTATTTT.

This chain uses TRBV27 with TRBJ2-2; D possibly corresponds to TRBD2 (7 bases). V lost 2 bases and J lost 7, with 14 bases in between. Germline CDR1 and CDR2: MNHEY and SMNVEV (reference sequence). The CDR3 runs 15 residues. The CDR3 coding sequence is TGTGCCAGCAGTTTAAGGGGGAGGGCAAGCGGGGAGCTGTTTTTT. Translating it yields CASSLRGRASGELFF.

The count of this clone is one. The chain couples TRBV28 to TRBJ2-3; 9 bases fit TRBD1. V gave up 5 bases and J gave up 2 bases; unmatched junction bases: 17. The CDR3 has 19 residues. Per germline, CDR1 MDHEN and CDR2 SYDVKM. The CDR3 DNA is TGTGCCAGCAGTCTGGGGGGACAGGGCTCGCTTGTCCCCACAGATACGCAGTATTTT. This codes for CASSLGGQGSLVPTDTQYF.

V and J are TRBV27 and TRBJ1-6; 11 nucleotides agree with TRBD1. Germline V CDR1 and CDR2: MNHEY, SMNVEV (reference sequence). The CDR3 runs 15 residues. J gave up 7 bases and V 9 bases, and 8 bases lay outside the gene matches. The CDR3 is CASRTGGVWNSPLHF. CDR3 sequence (DNA): TGTGCCAGTAGGACAGGGGGCGTTTGGAATTCACCCCTCCACTTT.

In this sample, this clone turned up a few times. The CDR3, as DNA: TGTGCCAGCAGTAAACGAATGGGACAGGGACCCTACGAGCAGTACTTC. Translating gives CASSKRMGQGPYEQYF. The chain couples TRBV28 to TRBJ2-7, with 9 bases aligning to TRBD1. The junction had 10 bases not matched to a gene; V was cut back by 5 bases and J by 2 bases. CDR1 MDHEN and CDR2 SYDVKM come from the germline V gene. The length of the CDR3 is 16 residues.

The chain is built from TRBV27 and TRBJ2-1; tentative D call: TRBD2 (6 bases). CDR1 is MNHEY, CDR2 SMNVEV, per germline (reference sequence). The germline V and J ends were trimmed by 5 bases and 0 bases, with 17 bases remaining between them. The CDR3 consists of 17 residues. CDR3 loop: CASSPIHSGSSYNEQFF. DNA for the CDR3: TGTGCCAGCAGTCCAATCCATAGCGGTAGCTCCTACAATGAGCAGTTCTTC.

The J gene is TRBJ1-2, the V gene TRBV9; weak D call: TRBD1 (5 bases). Germline V CDR1 and CDR2: SGDLS, YYNGEE. The CDR3 sequence is 13 residues long. V was clipped by 4 bases and J by 3 bases, with 10 bases between them. CDR3 protein: CASSSNRYYGYTF. The CDR3, as DNA: TGTGCCAGCAGCTCCAACAGGTACTATGGCTACACCTTC.

The J gene is TRBJ1-1, the V gene TRBV18; TRBD1 matches at 7 bases. The CDR3 has 15 amino acids. The germline V gene has CDR1 KGHSH and CDR2 LQKENI. V dropped 6 bases and J dropped 3; count of bases not matched to a gene: 10. CDR3 in amino acids: CASSPLTGWDTEAFF. The CDR3 DNA sequence: TGTGCCAGCTCTCCCCTGACAGGGTGGGACACTGAAGCTTTCTTT. Combining the CDR3 with reference TRBV18 and TRBJ1-1 gives the whole variable domain NAGVMQNPRHLVRRRGQEARLRCSPMKGHSHVYWYRQLPEEGLKFMVYLQKENIIDESGMPKERFSAEFPKEGPSILRIQQVVRGDSAAYFCASSPLTGWDTEAFFGQGTRLTVV.

The V gene is TRBV18, the J gene TRBJ2-1, with TRBD2 identical over 10 bases. Germline V CDR1 and CDR2: KGHSH, LQKENI. CDR3 length: 19 residues. The V gene end was trimmed by 2 bases and the J gene end by 4 bases; junction bases not matched to a gene: 14. CDR3 nucleotides: TGTGCCAGCTCACCATGGACAGATGATACTAGCGGGGCTTACAATGAGCAGTTCTTC. This sequence encodes CASSPWTDDTSGAYNEQFF. Together with reference TRBV18 and TRBJ2-1, the CDR3 gives the full variable domain: NAGVMQNPRHLVRRRGQEARLRCSPMKGHSHVYWYRQLPEEGLKFMVYLQKENIIDESGMPKERFSAEFPKEGPSILRIQQVVRGDSAAYFCASSPWTDDTSGAYNEQFFGPGTRLTVL.

The chain combines TRBV3-1 (or the pseudogene TRBV3-2) with TRBJ1-2, with TRBD1 matching 7 bases. This CDR3 spans 15 amino acids. The V gene end was trimmed by 4 bases and the J gene end by 4 bases; junction bases not matched to a gene: 9. The germline CDR1 and CDR2 sequences are LGHDT and YNNKEL (reference sequence). The CDR3 bases are TGTGCCAGCAGCCCCCGTGAAGGGGGCGGCTATGGCTACACCTTC. Amino acid sequence: CASSPREGGGYGYTF.